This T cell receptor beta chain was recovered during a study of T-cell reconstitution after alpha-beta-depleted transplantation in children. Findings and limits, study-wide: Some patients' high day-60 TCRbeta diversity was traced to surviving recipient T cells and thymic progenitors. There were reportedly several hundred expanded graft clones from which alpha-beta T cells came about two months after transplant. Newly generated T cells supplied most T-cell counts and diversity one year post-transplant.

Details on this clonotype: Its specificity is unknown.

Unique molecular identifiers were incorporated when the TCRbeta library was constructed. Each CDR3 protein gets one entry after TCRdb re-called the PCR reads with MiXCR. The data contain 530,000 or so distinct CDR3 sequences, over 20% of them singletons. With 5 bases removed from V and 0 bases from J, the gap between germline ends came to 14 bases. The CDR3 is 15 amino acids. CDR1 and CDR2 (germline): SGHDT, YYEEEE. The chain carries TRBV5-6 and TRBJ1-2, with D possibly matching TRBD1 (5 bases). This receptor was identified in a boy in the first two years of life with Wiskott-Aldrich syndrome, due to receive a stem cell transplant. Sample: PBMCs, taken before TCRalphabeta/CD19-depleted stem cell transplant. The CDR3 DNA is TGTGCCAGCAGGCCTGAGGGGCCGCCTAACTATGGCTACACCTTC. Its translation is CASRPEGPPNYGYTF.